Below, 32 T cell receptor beta chains from the same sample are listed, as sequenced in a study of blood T cell repertoires in COVID-19. Clones were read by immunoSEQ multiplex PCR, and TCRdb kept only the in-frame ones, dropping some. The sample shows around 190,000 clones, roughly 83% of them seen only once. The sample comprised PBMCs or T cells enriched from blood (not recorded which). Receptors were obtained from a woman in her thirties who had recovered from COVID-19.

The chain recombines TRBV12-3 or TRBV12-4 with TRBJ2-1, with 8 bases that match TRBD2. The CDR3 covers 13 residues. V lost 8 bases and J lost 10; bases outside the gene matches: 10. The CDR3 is CASSRGGGWEQFF. Written as DNA, the CDR3 is TGTGCCAGCTCCCGAGGCGGGGGGTGGGAGCAGTTCTTC.

This rearrangement joins TRBV5-1 to TRBJ2-5; no definite D call. Germline V gene lookup returns CDR1 SGHRS and CDR2 YFSETQ. The CDR3 spans 13 residues. Trimming pared 0 bases from V and 0 bases from J, leaving 3 bases between. The chain's CDR3 is CASSLGDQETQYF. The CDR3 DNA reads TGCGCCAGCAGCTTGGGAGACCAAGAGACCCAGTACTTC.

CDR3 in DNA: TGTGCCAGTAGTGACCCCGGGACAGGGAACTACGAGCAGTACTTC. Its protein product is CASSDPGTGNYEQYF. The chain employs TRBV19 and TRBJ2-7; 9 bases line up with TRBD1. Germline-derived CDR1 and CDR2 are LNHDA and SQIVND (reference sequence). Trimming took 5 bases from V and 3 from J; bases not matched to a gene: 8. This CDR3 has 15 amino acids.

V usage is TRBV7-2 and J usage is TRBJ2-3, with a weak D call TRBD2 (6 bases). CDR1 SGHTA and CDR2 FQGNSA come from the germline V gene. The CDR3 has 15 residues. Trimming left V 5 bases short and J 1 base short, with 13 bases between. The CDR3 DNA sequence: TGTGCCAGCAGCCCCCAGGGACTCGGCACAGATACGCAGTATTTT. This gives the protein CASSPQGLGTDTQYF.

The gene calls are TRBV25-1 and TRBJ2-3; 8 bases are a match to TRBD1. V lost 4 bases and J lost 3; bases outside the gene matches: 9. CDR1 MGHDK and CDR2 SYGVNS come from the germline V gene. This CDR3 comprises 16 residues. This CDR3 is CASSGLTGALTDTQYF. DNA of the CDR3: TGTGCCAGCAGTGGCCTGACAGGGGCTCTGACAGATACGCAGTATTTT.

The chain is built from TRBV15 and TRBJ2-2; 10 bases are a match to TRBD2. J was trimmed by 1 base and V by 2 bases; bases with no gene match: 4. Looked up from germline, CDR1 is LNHNV and CDR2 is YYDKDF (reference sequence). The CDR3 consists of 17 residues. CDR3 DNA sequence: TGTGCCACCAGCAGACCGGGACTAGCGAAGAACACCGGGGAGCTGTTTTTT. It translates to CATSRPGLAKNTGELFF.

The chain uses TRBV6-5 and TRBJ2-7, with TRBD1 as a possible D gene (6 bases). The CDR3 is 13 residues long. V lost 0 bases and J 6 bases, leaving 9 bases between the germline ends. The germline CDR1 and CDR2 sequences are MNHEY and SVGAGI. The CDR3 nucleotides are TGTGCCAGCAGTTACTCAAGAGGGGGCGAGCAGTACGTC. It translates to CASSYSRGGEQYV.

This chain links TRBV4-2 with TRBJ1-2, with D perhaps matching TRBD1 (6 bases). CDR1 and CDR2 from the germline V gene are LGHNA and YNFKEQ. This CDR3 is built from 14 residues. Trimming took 4 bases from V and 4 from J, leaving 13 bases between them. The CDR3 bases are TGTGCCAGCAGCCCCACTAGGGGGGGCTATGGCTACACCTTC. It codes for CASSPTRGGYGYTF.

The chain recombines TRBV7-4 with TRBJ2-1; 16 positions match TRBD2. The J segment lost 10 bases and the V segment lost 5 bases, leaving 5 bases of the junction unmatched. CDR3 length: 15 amino acids. The germline V gene has CDR1 SGHVT and CDR2 SQSDAQ. CDR3 in amino acids: CASSGGLAGGLEQFF. The DNA for the CDR3 is TGTGCCAGCAGCGGGGGACTAGCGGGAGGGCTGGAGCAGTTCTTC.

V and J are TRBV4-2 and TRBJ2-7; 12 bases agree with TRBD2. CDR1 and CDR2 from the germline V gene are LGHNA and YNFKEQ. The CDR3 has 17 amino acids. Trimming cost V 5 bases and J 1 base; bases outside gene matches: 9. Here the CDR3 DNA reads TGTGCCAGCAGCACCGACCGCCTAGCGGGGGGGTCCTACGAGCAGTACGTC. Its translation: CASSTDRLAGGSYEQYV.

The gene calls are TRBV5-1 and TRBJ2-2; TRBD1 aligns across 9 bases. The CDR3 totals 16 residues. Per germline, CDR1 SGHRS and CDR2 YFSETQ. V lost 3 bases and J lost 4; bases outside the gene matches: 7. The CDR3 nucleotides read TGCGCCAGCAGCTCGGAGGACAGGGGATCCACCGGGGAGCTGTTTTTT. Its translation: CASSSEDRGSTGELFF.

This chain links TRBV3-1 (or the pseudogene TRBV3-2) with TRBJ2-5; TRBD2 agrees at 10 bases. Germline CDR1 and CDR2: LGHDT and YNNKEL (reference sequence). The CDR3 contains 16 residues. Trimming took 4 bases from V and 7 from J; bases not matched to a gene: 12. The CDR3 spells CASSPRTSGTVGTQYF. The CDR3 coding sequence is TGTGCCAGCAGCCCGAGGACTAGCGGCACAGTGGGGACCCAGTACTTC.

This sequence joins TRBV6-5 and TRBJ1-4; unclear D gene. Germline assignment: CDR1 MNHEY and CDR2 SVGAGI. Trimming took off 0 bases at V and 8 bases at J, with 16 bases between the two ends. The CDR3 consists of 16 residues. Written as DNA, the CDR3 is TGTGCCAGCAGTTACTCAACTTTACTAGGACCCGAAAAACTGTTTTTT. Amino acids: CASSYSTLLGPEKLFF.

The V and J genes are TRBV9 and TRBJ1-2, with TRBD1 matching over 9 bases. Unmatched junction bases numbered 11, after V lost 3 bases and J lost 5 bases. The CDR3 totals 16 residues. The germline gives CDR1 SGDLS, CDR2 YYNGEE. The CDR3 DNA reads as TGTGCCAGCAGCGGAGGGGCTCGGGACAGGGAGTATGGCTACACCTTC. Its protein is CASSGGARDREYGYTF. The full variable domain, completed using reference TRBV9 and TRBJ1-2, is DSGVTQTPKHLITATGQRVTLRCSPRSGDLSVYWYQQSLDQGLQFLIQYYNGEERAKGNILERFSAQQFPDLHSELNLSSLELGDSALYFCASSGGARDREYGYTFGSGTRLTVV.

This clone was seen more than once but under ten times. The chain carries TRBV3-1 (or the pseudogene TRBV3-2) and TRBJ2-1; 7 nucleotides agree with TRBD2. Per germline, CDR1 LGHDT and CDR2 YNNKEL (reference sequence). V shed 5 bases and J 6 bases; nucleotides not matched to a gene: 7. CDR3 size: 14 residues. The CDR3: CASSSGRTSNEQFF. CDR3 sequence (DNA): TGTGCCAGCAGCTCAGGTAGGACTAGCAATGAGCAGTTCTTC.

The rearrangement links TRBV7-9 to TRBJ1-1, with unresolved D. CDR1 is SEHNR, CDR2 FQNEAQ, per germline (reference sequence). V was pared by 1 base and J by 1 base, with 4 bases between. This CDR3 comprises 13 residues. The CDR3 DNA is TGTGCCAGCAGCTTAGGCAGGAACACTGAAGCTTTCTTT. This encodes CASSLGRNTEAFF.

This clone was seen only a few times. This sequence joins TRBV5-1 and TRBJ2-1; 9 nucleotides match TRBD2. The CDR3 has 18 amino acids. Per germline, CDR1 SGHRS and CDR2 YFSETQ. The ends lost 0 bases at V and 5 bases at J; junction bases unmatched: 12. Written as DNA, the CDR3 is TGCGCCAGCAGCTTGGTGGGAAAGGGACTAGCAGGGCACAATGAGCAGTTCTTC. Translation gives CASSLVGKGLAGHNEQFF.

CDR3 in DNA: TGCGCCAGCAGCTCGGGGGAGTTTAGTCAGCCCCAGCATTTT. Translating gives CASSSGEFSQPQHF. The chain joins TRBV5-1 to TRBJ1-5; perhaps TRBD1 as D (5 bases). Deletions cut 3 bases from V and 6 bases from J, with 13 bases between. The germline gives CDR1 SGHRS, CDR2 YFSETQ. This CDR3 has 14 amino acids.

This chain joins TRBV2 and TRBJ1-5; D possibly corresponds to TRBD1 (5 bases). Germline CDR1 SNHLY, CDR2 FYNNEI. There are 12 residues in the CDR3. Trimming cost V 6 bases and J 8 bases, with 11 bases left between them. The CDR3: CASRAGNKPQHF. The CDR3 nucleotides read TGTGCCAGCAGGGCAGGGAATAAGCCCCAGCATTTT.

This clone was observed a single time. This chain links TRBV28 with TRBJ2-6; 7 positions match TRBD2. CDR3 size: 18 residues. Germline values: CDR1 MDHEN, CDR2 SYDVKM. Trimming removed 6 bases from V and 1 base from J; junction bases left unmatched: 12. The CDR3 DNA reads as TGTGCCAGCAGCTTACCCTCACTAGCGTGGTCTGGGGCCAACGTCCTGACTTTC. It codes for CASSLPSLAWSGANVLTF.

The chain joins TRBV7-9 to TRBJ1-6; TRBD1 matches at 8 bases. The CDR3 sequence is 15 residues long. Germline CDR1 SEHNR, CDR2 FQNEAQ (reference sequence). The V gene end was trimmed by 5 bases and the J gene end by 7 bases; junction bases not matched to a gene: 7. The chain's CDR3 is CASSQGQGQNSPLHF. The CDR3 DNA follows: TGTGCCAGCAGCCAAGGACAGGGCCAAAATTCACCCCTCCACTTT.

The rearrangement uses TRBV19 and TRBJ2-5; a weak D match, TRBD1 (5 bases). Germline V gene sequence: CDR1 LNHDA, CDR2 SQIVND (reference sequence). CDR3 size: 14 residues. V shed 1 base and J shed 5 bases, with 11 bases lying between them. The CDR3 DNA sequence: TGTGCCAGTAGTATAGGAAGGGGAAAGGAGACCCAGTACTTC. This translates into CASSIGRGKETQYF.

The V and J genes are TRBV6-5 and TRBJ2-4, with 8 bases that match TRBD1. Per germline, CDR1 MNHEY and CDR2 SVGAGI. The CDR3 contains 14 residues. The trim removed 6 bases at V and 8 bases at J, leaving 9 bases unmatched. This CDR3 is CASRKTGVGDIQYF. DNA of the CDR3: TGTGCCAGCAGGAAGACAGGGGTCGGGGACATTCAGTACTTC.

The chain carries TRBV27 and TRBJ2-1; 9 bases are a match to TRBD2. Looked up from germline, CDR1 is MNHEY and CDR2 is SMNVEV (reference sequence). Unmatched junction bases numbered 6, after V lost 3 bases and J lost 3 bases. This CDR3 region has 16 residues. The DNA for the CDR3 is TGTGCCAGCAGTTTCAGCCCTAGCGGGAACTACAATGAGCAGTTCTTC. Translating gives CASSFSPSGNYNEQFF.

The rearrangement links TRBV5-4 to TRBJ2-2; 8 bases fit TRBD1. This CDR3 contains 16 residues. Germline trimming cut 4 bases from V and 7 bases from J; bases unmatched to any gene: 12. Germline CDR1 is SGHNT and CDR2 is YYREEE (reference sequence). The chain's CDR3 is CASSPGQGAVVGELFF. The CDR3 DNA reads as TGTGCCAGCAGCCCAGGACAGGGCGCAGTGGTCGGGGAGCTGTTTTTT.

J is TRBJ1-1 and V is TRBV6-5; possibly TRBD1 for D (5 bases). V was clipped by 8 bases and J by 0 bases, with 16 bases between them. CDR1 is MNHEY and CDR2 is SVGAGI in the germline V gene. CDR3 length: 15 residues. CDR3 nucleotide sequence: TGTGCCAGCGTCGGCATGACAGCTATGAACACTGAAGCTTTCTTT. This sequence encodes CASVGMTAMNTEAFF.

The chain has TRBV20-1 and TRBJ1-2; D is uncertain. The germline V gene encodes CDR1 DFQATT and CDR2 SNEGSKA (reference sequence). V gave up 3 bases and J gave up 8 bases, with 7 bases separating them. CDR3 length: 10 residues. The CDR3 coding sequence is TGCAGTGCTAGGGCCCTGGGCTACACCTTC. This encodes CSARALGYTF.

The genes are TRBV18 and TRBJ1-1, with D perhaps matching TRBD1 (5 bases). The CDR3 runs to 13 residues. V was clipped by 5 bases and J by 2 bases, with 9 bases between them. The germline V gene has CDR1 KGHSH and CDR2 LQKENI. In DNA, the CDR3 is TGTGCCAGCTCATCGACAGCCAACACTGAAGCTTTCTTT. Its translation: CASSSTANTEAFF.

The V call is TRBV2, the J call TRBJ1-1; the D gene is possibly TRBD1 (5 bases). The CDR3 extends over 13 amino acids. V lost 2 bases to trimming and J lost 6 bases, with 10 bases between them. Per the germline V gene, CDR1 is SNHLY and CDR2 is FYNNEI. The DNA for the CDR3 is TGTGCCAGCAGTGAATCGGGGGGGGCTGAAGCTTTCTTT. Translation gives CASSESGGAEAFF.

The rearrangement links TRBV5-5 to TRBJ1-1; 8 positions agree with TRBD1. The germline CDR1 and CDR2 sequences are SGHKS and YYEKEE (reference sequence). The CDR3 is 14 amino acids. The ends lost 5 bases at V and 10 bases at J; junction bases unmatched: 13. The CDR3: CASRGVTGVDRAFF. DNA of the CDR3: TGTGCCAGCAGGGGGGTGACAGGGGTCGATAGAGCTTTCTTT. Drawing the rest from reference TRBV5-5 and TRBJ1-1, the complete variable domain is DAGVTQSPTHLIKTRGQQVTLRCSPISGHKSVSWYQQVLGQGPQFIFQYYEKEERGRGNFPDRFSARQFPNYSSELNVNALLLGDSALYLCASRGVTGVDRAFFGQGTRLTVV.

In DNA form, the CDR3 reads TGTGCCAGCAGCTTAGATAGCAGCATGAACACTGAAGCTTTCTTT. This sequence encodes CASSLDSSMNTEAFF. The gene calls are TRBV11-1 and TRBJ1-1; D is undetermined. The CDR3 extends over 15 amino acids. CDR1 and CDR2 from the germline V gene are SGHAT and FQDESV (reference sequence). Trimming removed 1 base from V and 0 bases from J, with 9 bases in between.

This rearrangement joins TRBV28 to TRBJ1-5; a weak D match, TRBD1 (5 bases). Trimming removed 10 bases at V and 0 bases at J, with 10 bases between. The CDR3 is 13 amino acids. In germline, CDR1 is MDHEN, CDR2 SYDVKM. CDR3 DNA sequence: TGTGCCACGACAGATTATAGCAATCAGCCCCAGCATTTT. Its protein product is CATTDYSNQPQHF.